The source of this T cell receptor (beta chain) is a study of T cells in Graves' hyperthyroidism and ophthalmopathy (dated by TCRdb to between 2018 and 2021). The study in broad terms: Peripheral blood was collected at initial diagnosis, before any treatment. TCR V-J signatures able to tell the groups apart were searched for in a discovery cohort of approximately 95 patients, of whom roughly 42 had Graves' ophthalmopathy and around 56 had stable Graves' hyperthyroidism. The study also compared thyroid tissue and blood T-cell repertoires from more than 5 Graves' hyperthyroidism patients. The paper reports TCR Vbeta CDR3 sequencing of about 140 peripheral blood samples: some 44 ophthalmopathy, over 70 hyperthyroidism and approximately 17 progressor patients. Following sampling, methimazole starting at 30 mg daily was given to hyperthyroidism patients, and high-dose intravenous methylprednisolone was given to ophthalmopathy patients. An independent validation cohort of 18 to 20 hyperthyroidism patients and 17 patients who later progressed to ophthalmopathy tested prospective prediction of ophthalmopathy. The roughly 99 discovery patients were divided at random into training and test sets in a 7:3 ratio.

The TCR beta CDR3 regions were amplified from RNA transcripts. For the first round of RT-PCR on the TCR CDR3, the HTBI primer set was used together with the Qiagen OneStep RT-PCR kit. Libraries were constructed in a second round of multiplex PCR, after which size selection and purification were carried out. Sequencing of the libraries was done on an Illumina HiSeq2000 using paired-end 100 bp reads. As for the authors' bioinformatics: Raw data were processed with SOAPnuke, discarding reads with adapters, uncalled bases, mean Phred below 15, or no exact constant-primer or identifier match. High-quality paired reads were merged using COPE v1.2.5, and each unique nucleotide sequence was defined as a clonotype. Clonotypes were aligned to IMGT TRBV, TRBD and TRBJ reference segments using MiTCR v1.1. The analysis included only V-J combinations with a frequency above 0.0001, which together covered approximately 99% of the repertoires. The TCS score was defined as the ratio of F50 (clonal expansion) to E x V (chaos), calculated using BLOSUM62-based TCRdist between CDR3 peptides within each V-J. Welch's t-statistics and random forest reduced 500 to 550 V-J features to some 14, which were used in a naive Bayes classifier (R e1071). The similarity between thyroid and blood repertoires was quantified using the Morisita-Horn index. TCRdb itself trimmed the public reads at Q25 with fastp, ran MiXCR and retained productive beta chains. Rows with a matching CDR3 protein are joined into one entry that keeps the most common DNA and genes. The V and J calls, along with clone size, are taken from TCRdb and not from the paper's own processing. The sample table contains 600,000 to 700,000 distinct CDR3 sequences; only one count was recorded for under 15% of them. The ten largest clones take up 4.3% of the sample.

V lost 7 bases and J lost 3 bases; the stretch between them is 15 bases long. The germline V gene gives CDR1 as MNHEY and CDR2 as SVGAGI. From cysteine to phenylalanine, the CDR3 is 14 amino acids long. Just CDR3 DNA is preserved here, 42 bases in frame from base 1. Moderately to severely active disease, a Clinical Activity Score of at least 3, a NOSPECS grade of at least 4, and a duration under 3 months were present in ophthalmopathy patients. Exclusion was applied to patients with uncontrolled infections, other autoimmune diseases, pregnancy or lactation. Diagnoses relied on clinical symptoms, serum thyroxine and TRAb, thyroid ultrasound and orbital computed tomography. PBMCs were isolated from about 9 ml of fresh peripheral blood by Ficoll-Paque density gradient centrifugation. Total RNA was extracted using Trizol reagent, and RNA quality was assessed on an Agilent 2100 Bioanalyzer. This clonotype was seen at least ten times. The antigen this receptor binds is unknown. No quality values exist for individual bases; no much larger clone is one base distant.

Overall results and qualifications from the work: Most expanded thyroid clonotypes (frequency above 0.001) were also detected in blood, suggesting blood repertoires may reflect thyroid immune responses. During validation, the model predicted progression to ophthalmopathy a median of about 6.3 months ahead of onset, with roughly 65% sensitivity and 72% to 85% specificity. Ophthalmopathy was separated from stable hyperthyroidism by a 13 V-J signature model, with about 86% sensitivity and about 81% specificity obtained in cross-validation and 80%/75% obtained in testing. No statistical method was used to set the sample size in advance, and investigators knew the group allocation.

The TCR originated in a woman in her 40s with Graves' ophthalmopathy. Input material: blood. In this chain, TRBV6-5 is recombined with TRBJ1-1, with the identity of the D gene unclear. The base sequence is TGTGCCAGCACTAAGACCTTAATGGACACTGAAGCTTTCTTT. The resulting protein is CASTKTLMDTEAFF.